A single sample gave rise to the 8 T cell receptor beta chains below, sequenced in a study of T cell responses to AZD1222 COVID-19 vaccine. This table comes from immunoSEQ multiplex PCR, and its TCRdb copy is limited to in-frame clones, with some not included. The repertoire holds 100,000 to 150,000 clones, with approximately 89% as singletons. The source material was peripheral blood, sampled 28 days after the second AZD1222 dose. All receptors derive from an adult who received the AZD1222 COVID-19 vaccine.

The chain uses TRBV6-5 and TRBJ2-7; 9 bases line up with TRBD1. With V trimmed by 5 bases and J by 4 bases, 6 bases remained unmatched. The CDR3 covers 14 residues. Looked up from germline, CDR1 is MNHEY and CDR2 is SVGAGI. The CDR3 sequence is CASSPTGGEYEQYF. CDR3 DNA: TGTGCCAGCAGTCCGACAGGGGGGGAATACGAGCAGTACTTC.

The V and J genes are TRBV30 and TRBJ1-5; 8 bases match TRBD1. CDR3 length: 15 amino acids. CDR1 is GTSNPN, CDR2 SVGIG, per germline (reference sequence). V dropped 2 bases and J dropped 4; count of bases not matched to a gene: 7. CDR3 DNA sequence: TGTGCCTGGAGTCCCCTAGGGACAGGTAATCAGCCCCAGCATTTT. Translating gives CAWSPLGTGNQPQHF.

This sequence joins TRBV7-2 and TRBJ2-1; D possibly corresponds to TRBD1 (6 bases). V was shortened by 5 bases and J by 4 bases, with 15 bases between the two germline ends. CDR1 is SGHTA, CDR2 FQGNSA, per germline. The CDR3 loop spans 15 amino acids. CDR3 protein: CASSPMTGLYNEQFF. The DNA for the CDR3 is TGTGCCAGCAGCCCCATGACAGGTCTTTACAATGAGCAGTTCTTC. Based on the CDR3 plus reference TRBV7-2 and TRBJ2-1, the full variable domain is GAGVSQSPSNKVTEKGKDVELRCDPISGHTALYWYRQSLGQGLEFLIYFQGNSAPDKSGLPSDRFSAERTGGSVSTLTIQRTQQEDSAVYLCASSPMTGLYNEQFFGPGTRLTVL.

The CDR3 loop is CASSQDNAGGREKLFF. The CDR3 DNA reads TGTGCCAGCAGCCAAGATAATGCAGGGGGCCGTGAAAAACTGTTTTTT. V and J are TRBV3-1 (or the pseudogene TRBV3-2) and TRBJ1-4, with TRBD1 identical over 8 bases. CDR1 is LGHDT and CDR2 is YNNKEL in the germline V gene (reference sequence). The CDR3 sequence is 16 residues long. The junction had 7 bases not matched to a gene; V was cut back by 0 bases and J by 7 bases.

V is TRBV7-2 and J is TRBJ2-1, with 9 bases aligning to TRBD2. Germline CDR1 SGHTA, CDR2 FQGNSA. J was trimmed by 9 bases and V by 4 bases; bases with no gene match: 4. CDR3 length equals 13 residues. The CDR3 coding sequence is TGTGCCAGCAGCTCCTTGACTAGCGGTGAGCAGTTCTTC. Protein product: CASSSLTSGEQFF.

The genes are TRBV5-4 and TRBJ1-5; TRBD1 might be the D (6 bases). Germline V CDR1 and CDR2: SGHNT, YYREEE (reference sequence). The V end was cut by 4 bases, the J end by 1 base, with 12 bases between. The CDR3 spans 15 residues. Here the CDR3 DNA reads TGTGCCAGCAGCATCGGGACAAGCAGCAATCAGCCCCAGCATTTT. This encodes CASSIGTSSNQPQHF.

V and J are TRBV7-2 and TRBJ2-3; 10 nucleotides agree with TRBD1. J gave up 4 bases and V 4 bases, and 8 bases lay outside the gene matches. The CDR3 consists of 16 residues. The germline gives CDR1 SGHTA, CDR2 FQGNSA. The CDR3 nucleotides read TGTGCCAGCAGCTCCCGGACAGGGGGTAGGGCAGATACGCAGTATTTT. Its translation is CASSSRTGGRADTQYF. The whole variable domain, filled in from reference TRBV7-2 and TRBJ2-3, reads GAGVSQSPSNKVTEKGKDVELRCDPISGHTALYWYRQSLGQGLEFLIYFQGNSAPDKSGLPSDRFSAERTGGSVSTLTIQRTQQEDSAVYLCASSSRTGGRADTQYFGPGTRLTVL.

The chain links TRBV3-1 (or the pseudogene TRBV3-2) to TRBJ1-3; 7 nucleotides match TRBD1. V lost 4 bases and J lost 3; bases outside the gene matches: 3. Looked up from germline, CDR1 is LGHDT and CDR2 is YNNKEL (reference sequence). The CDR3 consists of 14 residues. This chain's CDR3 is CASSRQGVGNTIYF. CDR3 nucleotides: TGTGCCAGCAGCCGCCAGGGGGTTGGAAACACCATATATTTT.